The 31 T cell receptor beta chains in this list originate from one sample, sequenced in a study of T cell clonality in common variable immunodeficiency. The data were produced by immunoSEQ multiplex PCR, yet TCRdb's version contains in-frame clones alone and is incomplete. This table holds 30,000 to 40,000 clones with no singletons; the top ten claim roughly 3.4%. What was sequenced was peripheral blood mononuclear cells. Receptors were obtained from a person aged 18 to 70 in good health.

Points on this clone: The missing CDR3 end, 3 residues past where the read stops, is filled in from the germline J gene. The rearrangement uses TRBV7-2 and TRBJ2-1; D gene uncertain. Trimming stripped 5 bases from V and 7 bases from J, with 6 bases between. The CDR3 runs to 11 residues. The germline V gene encodes CDR1 SGHTA and CDR2 FQGNSA. The sequenced CDR3 bases are TGTGCCAGCAGCCCCCGTAATGAG. Amino acid sequence: CASSPRNE. The entire CDR3 protein reads CASSPRNEQFF.

In this sample, this clone turned up many times. The read ends 3 residues shy of where the CDR3 ends; the end is completed using the germline J gene. This chain uses TRBV5-1 with TRBJ2-3; D is possibly TRBD1 (5 bases). The CDR3 consists of 13 residues. The germline gives CDR1 SGHRS, CDR2 YFSETQ. The V end was cut by 0 bases, the J end by 4 bases, with 6 bases between. CDR3 bases read: TGCGCCAGCAGCTTGGGGGGCTCAGATACG. Encoded protein: CASSLGGSDT. In full, the CDR3 reads CASSLGGSDTQYF.

This clone was seen many times. The DNA ends 3 residues before the CDR3 does, and the rest of the CDR3 is filled in from the germline J gene. The gene calls are TRBV7-9 and TRBJ2-3, with D possibly being TRBD2 (6 bases). Trimming removed 9 bases from V and 0 bases from J, with 16 bases in between. Per germline, CDR1 SEHNR and CDR2 FQNEAQ (reference sequence). The CDR3 runs 15 residues. The CDR3 sequence: CASPPRGASTDTQYF. CDR3 DNA (partial): TGTGCCAGTCCTCCCCGCGGGGCTAGCACAGATACG.

This clone was recorded a few times. The CDR3 extends 3 residues past the end of the read, so its final part is completed from the germline J gene. This chain connects TRBV19 to TRBJ2-3, with TRBD2 matching 7 bases. The CDR3 has 16 amino acids. Per the germline V gene, CDR1 is LNHDA and CDR2 is SQIVND (reference sequence). CDR3 amino acids: CASRSTGGYSNQPQYF. The sequenced part of the CDR3 DNA is TGTGCCAGTCGTAGTACCGGGGGGTATAGCAATCAGCCG.

This clone occurred many times. The read stops 3 residues short of the end of the CDR3; the missing end is completed from the germline J gene. The V and J genes are TRBV20-1 and TRBJ1-6; TRBD1 agrees at 8 bases. The germline V gene has CDR1 DFQATT and CDR2 SNEGSKA (reference sequence). The CDR3 runs 15 residues. V lost 5 bases, J lost 8 bases, and 11 bases stayed unmatched. The CDR3 loop is CSARTGPDRDSPLHF. The CDR3 DNA, read in part, is TGCAGTGCTCGGACAGGGCCGGATCGGGATTCACCC.

Turning to this clone: The read stops 3 residues short of the end of the CDR3; the missing end is completed from the germline J gene. The chain carries TRBV19 and TRBJ1-5; perhaps TRBD1 as D (5 bases). This CDR3 spans 15 amino acids. Germline V lookup: CDR1 LNHDA, CDR2 SQIVND (reference sequence). V was shortened by 0 bases and J by 6 bases, with 12 bases between the two germline ends. The CDR3 protein is CASSIELGGGQPQHF. The sequenced CDR3 bases are TGTGCCAGTAGTATAGAGCTTGGGGGGGGTCAGCCC.

This clone was seen only a few times. The CDR3 goes on 3 residues after the read ends, and that part is filled in from the germline J gene. The V and J genes are TRBV19 and TRBJ1-2; D might be TRBD1 (5 bases). Germline CDR1 is LNHDA and CDR2 is SQIVND (reference sequence). The CDR3 is 13 amino acids. The CDR3 loop is CASRAPGRNDYTF. The CDR3 bases that were read are TGTGCCAGTCGGGCCCCAGGGCGAAATGAC. Full variable domain (missing parts from reference TRBV19 and TRBJ1-2): DGGITQSPKYLFRKEGQNVTLSCEQNLNHDAMYWYRQDPGQGLRLIYYSQIVNDFQKGDIAEGYSVSREKKESFPLTVTSAQKNPTAFYLCASRAPGRNDYTFGSGTRLTVV.

On this clone itself: The read ends 3 residues early relative to the CDR3; the germline J gene fills the gap. The rearrangement uses TRBV20-1 and TRBJ1-1, with TRBD1 matching over 8 bases. The germline CDR1 and CDR2 sequences are DFQATT and SNEGSKA (reference sequence). This CDR3 contains 14 residues. V was clipped by 3 bases and J by 1 base; unmatched bases: 4. CDR3 bases read: TGCAGTGCTAGGGGCGGACAGGGGAACACTGAA. Encoded protein: CSARGGQGNTE. The entire CDR3 is CSARGGQGNTEAFF.

Concerning this clone: The read stops 3 residues short of the end of the CDR3; the missing end is completed from the germline J gene. J is TRBJ2-3 and V is TRBV11-3, with D unresolved. The germline CDR1 and CDR2 sequences are SGHNT and YENEEA. Trimming left V 0 bases short and J 3 bases short, with 7 bases between. The CDR3 totals 14 residues. Partial CDR3 DNA: TGTGCCAGCAGCTTAGATCCCGGGACAGATACG. Its protein is CASSLDPGTDT. The full CDR3 reads CASSLDPGTDTQYF.

About this clone itself: The read ends 3 residues before the CDR3 terminus; that terminus is restored from the germline J gene. J is TRBJ2-2 and V is TRBV19; a weak D match, TRBD1 (5 bases). The CDR3 extends over 14 amino acids. Germline V lookup: CDR1 LNHDA, CDR2 SQIVND (reference sequence). The CDR3: CASNQGSGANVLFF. The CDR3 bases that were read are TGTGCCAGTAATCAGGGATCTGGGGCCAACGTG.

This clone has at least ten counts. Read data end 3 residues before the CDR3 end; the end is taken from the germline J gene. The rearrangement joins TRBV30 to TRBJ2-2; D might be TRBD2 (6 bases). The CDR3 runs 14 residues. The V end was cut by 3 bases, the J end by 6 bases, with 14 bases between. CDR1 and CDR2 (germline): GTSNPN, SVGIG (reference sequence). The CDR3 sequence: CAWSLGLLPGELFF. The CDR3 DNA, read in part, is TGTGCCTGGAGCCTGGGACTTCTTCCCGGGGAG.

This clone was detected ten times or more. The read ends 3 residues early relative to the CDR3; the germline J gene fills the gap. V is TRBV19 and J is TRBJ2-1; D might be TRBD2 (6 bases). CDR1 and CDR2 from the germline V gene are LNHDA and SQIVND (reference sequence). V lost 8 bases to trimming and J lost 4 bases, with 15 bases between them. This CDR3 region has 14 residues. This CDR3 is CASQNGGSYNEQFF. The sequenced part of the CDR3 DNA is TGTGCCAGTCAGAACGGGGGATCTTACAATGAG.

There are many counts of this clone. From the germline J gene comes the end of the CDR3, since the read stops 3 residues before it. The gene calls are TRBV20-1 and TRBJ1-5; D gene unclear. CDR1 and CDR2 (germline): DFQATT, SNEGSKA (reference sequence). Trimming stripped 1 base from V and 4 bases from J, with 11 bases between. CDR3 length: 14 residues. This chain's CDR3 is CSARVGAENQPQHF. CDR3 DNA, as far as it was read: TGCAGTGCTAGAGTCGGTGCGGAAAATCAGCCC.

This clone has more than one count but fewer than ten. From the germline J gene comes the end of the CDR3, since the read stops 3 residues before it. The J gene is TRBJ1-1, the V gene TRBV11-2, with 7 bases that match TRBD1. Germline V gives CDR1 SGHAT, CDR2 FQNNGV. The length of the CDR3 is 12 residues. The part of the CDR3 DNA that was read is TGTGCCAGCAGCTTAATGGACAGGCAA. Its translation: CASSLMDRQ. The whole CDR3 sequence is CASSLMDRQAFF.

This clone was counted at least ten times. The sequenced CDR3 bases are TGTGCCAGCTCACCACGCTCTGCCGTCGGGACTAGCGGGAGGTCCTACAATGAG. Translating it yields CASSPRSAVGTSGRSYNE. The whole CDR3 protein is CASSPRSAVGTSGRSYNEQFF. The V and J genes are TRBV18 and TRBJ2-1; 15 bases fit TRBD2. The sequenced fragment ends 3 residues before the CDR3 boundary, so the rest is inferred from the germline J gene. V lost 1 base, J lost 1 base, and 11 bases stayed unmatched. Germline CDR1 and CDR2: KGHSH and LQKENI. The CDR3 runs to 21 residues.

Ten or more counts support this clone. The sequence runs out 3 residues before the end of the CDR3; the remainder is reconstructed from the germline J gene. The chain combines TRBV20-1 with TRBJ2-3; a possible D gene is TRBD1 (6 bases). The V end lost 6 bases, the J end lost 2 bases, and 15 bases lay between the germline ends. The germline V gene encodes CDR1 DFQATT and CDR2 SNEGSKA (reference sequence). The CDR3 length is 14 residues. CDR3 bases read: TGCAGTGCCTATCAGGGGACCCACACAGATACG. Encoded protein: CSAYQGTHTDT. In full, the CDR3 reads CSAYQGTHTDTQYF.

This clone occurred many times. Coverage ceases 3 residues before the CDR3 finishes, and the germline J gene fills in the end. The V gene is TRBV15, the J gene TRBJ2-7, with a possible D match to TRBD2 (5 bases). The CDR3 is made up of 17 amino acids. The ends were cut back, 0 bases at V and 0 bases at J, with 15 bases in the middle. The V gene's germline CDR1 is LNHNV and CDR2 YYDKDF (reference sequence). This chain's CDR3 is CATSRESEQRPSYEQYF. The part of the CDR3 DNA that was read is TGTGCCACCAGCAGAGAGTCGGAACAGCGGCCCTCCTACGAG.

This clone was picked up many times. The sample has other DNA sequences that encode this CDR3 too. The CDR3 DNA, read in part, is TGTGCCAGCCAGAGACAGGGGGGGACTGGAAACACC. It yields the protein CASQRQGGTGNT. In full, the CDR3 reads CASQRQGGTGNTIYF. The V and J genes are TRBV19 and TRBJ1-3, with TRBD1 matching over 9 bases. The read gets to within 3 residues of the CDR3 end, and the germline J gene fills in the rest. V was pared by 9 bases and J by 2 bases, with 8 bases of the junction left unmatched. This CDR3 spans 15 amino acids. Germline V gene sequence: CDR1 LNHDA, CDR2 SQIVND (reference sequence).

In this sample, this clone is medium-sized. The read terminates 3 residues before the CDR3 end, so the remaining end is supplied by the germline J gene. The V gene is TRBV24-1, the J gene TRBJ2-3, with TRBD2 matching over 12 bases. Germline V gene data show CDR1 as KGHDR and CDR2 as SFDVKD. V lost 8 bases to trimming and J lost 3 bases; unmatched junction nucleotides: 23. The CDR3 runs to 21 residues. The CDR3 spells CATITSPWSGLAGGETDTQYF. The CDR3 bases that were read are TGTGCCACCATCACCTCCCCGTGGAGTGGGCTAGCGGGGGGGGAAACAGATACG.

In its sample, this clone was seen many times. Read data end 3 residues before the CDR3 end; the end is taken from the germline J gene. V is TRBV5-1 and J is TRBJ2-5; tentative D call: TRBD1 (5 bases). Germline V gives CDR1 SGHRS, CDR2 YFSETQ. The CDR3 is made up of 14 amino acids. Trimming stripped 1 base from V and 5 bases from J, with 12 bases between. CDR3 DNA, as far as it was read: TGCGCCAGCAGCTTGAATGGCAGGGATGAGACC. Translation: CASSLNGRDET. The entire CDR3 sequence reads CASSLNGRDETQYF.

Ten or more counts support this clone. The read ends 3 residues before the CDR3 terminus; that terminus is restored from the germline J gene. The rearrangement joins TRBV6-1 to TRBJ2-1; 13 bases line up with TRBD2. The CDR3 sequence is 16 residues long. Germline CDR1 is MNHNS and CDR2 is SASEGT. After removal of 2 bases from V and 3 bases from J, the junction contained 1 base not matched to a gene. CDR3 DNA (partial): TGTGCCAGCAGTGAATGGACTAGCGGGGGCTACAATGAG. Its protein is CASSEWTSGGYNE. The entire CDR3 protein is CASSEWTSGGYNEQFF.

In its sample, this clone was seen a few times. The read gets to within 3 residues of the CDR3 end, and the germline J gene fills in the rest. This chain uses TRBV20-1 with TRBJ1-6, with D perhaps TRBD1 (6 bases). The CDR3 has 14 amino acids. The V and J ends lost 4 bases and 9 bases respectively, with 16 bases between them. Looked up from germline, CDR1 is DFQATT and CDR2 is SNEGSKA (reference sequence). The part of the CDR3 DNA that was read is TGCAGTGCTATCTCACGGACAGTGGGTTCACCC. This encodes CSAISRTVGSP. The whole CDR3 protein reads CSAISRTVGSPLHF.

Many counts were recorded for this clone. The CDR3 end is not reached by the read, which stops 3 residues before it; the germline J gene fills it in. The chain couples TRBV7-9 to TRBJ1-1; 7 bases line up with TRBD1. There are 13 residues in the CDR3. Germline CDR1 SEHNR, CDR2 FQNEAQ (reference sequence). The V gene end was trimmed by 5 bases and the J gene end by 1 base; junction bases not matched to a gene: 1. CDR3 in amino acids: CASSDRANTEAFF. CDR3 DNA (partial): TGTGCCAGCAGCGACAGGGCGAACACTGAA.

This clone has at least ten counts. The read terminates 3 residues ahead of where the CDR3 ends, so the germline J gene completes it. The rearrangement uses TRBV18 and TRBJ2-3; TRBD2 agrees at 9 bases. V shed 6 bases, J shed 1 base, and the junction held 5 bases outside the gene matches. This CDR3 contains 15 residues. Germline V gene sequence: CDR1 KGHSH, CDR2 LQKENI. The CDR3 reads CASSPAGGGTDTQYF. The covered CDR3 bases are TGTGCCAGCTCCCCCGCGGGGGGGGGCACAGATACG.

This clone occurred many times. From the germline J gene comes the end of the CDR3, since the read stops 3 residues before it. J is TRBJ2-1 and V is TRBV11-2, with unresolved D. Germline values: CDR1 SGHAT, CDR2 FQNNGV. CDR3 length: 13 residues. With 4 bases removed from V and 2 bases from J, the gap between germline ends came to 6 bases. CDR3 DNA, as far as it was read: TGTGCCAGCAGCTCTCCCCCCTACAATGAG. It codes for CASSSPPYNE. The CDR3 as a whole reads CASSSPPYNEQFF.

This clone was seen ten or more times. A junction boundary mismatches the germline segment, possibly from a read error. The read gets to within 3 residues of the CDR3 end, and the germline J gene fills in the rest. The V call is TRBV28, the J call TRBJ2-2; weak D call: TRBD1 (5 bases). The CDR3 runs to 14 residues. Germline V lookup: CDR1 MDHEN, CDR2 SYDVKM. CDR3 region: CASRPQGRTEELFF. CDR3 DNA, as far as it was read: TGTGCCAGTCGCCCCCAGGGTCGCACCGAGGAG.

This clone was counted at least ten times. The observed sequence ends 3 residues before the CDR3 terminus, with the missing tail filled in from the germline J gene. This chain uses TRBV18 with TRBJ1-1; 7 bases fit TRBD1. V trimming: 6 bases; J trimming: 1 base; junction bases outside the gene matches: 5. The germline CDR1 and CDR2 sequences are KGHSH and LQKENI. CDR3 size: 14 residues. The covered CDR3 bases are TGTGCCAGCTCTCGACAGGGTGCGAACACTGAA. It encodes CASSRQGANTE. Given in full, the CDR3 is CASSRQGANTEAFF.

Remarks on this clone: An end of the junction does not agree with germline; a read error may underlie this. CDR3 loop: CSSSLDSYEQYF. The part of the CDR3 DNA that was read is TGTTCCAGCAGCTTAGACAGCTACGAG. V usage is TRBV7-9 and J usage is TRBJ2-7, with D tentatively TRBD1 (5 bases). The read finishes 3 residues shy of the CDR3 end, and the germline J gene is used to complete it. Germline V CDR1 and CDR2: SEHNR, FQNEAQ (reference sequence). The CDR3 length is 12 residues. Combining the CDR3 with reference TRBV7-9 and TRBJ2-7 gives the whole variable domain DTGVSQNPRHKITKRGQNVTFRCDPISEHNRLYWYRQTLGQGPEFLTYFQNEAQLEKSRLLSDRFSAERPKGSFSTLEIQRTEQGDSAMYLCSSSLDSYEQYFGPGTRLTVT.

This clone showed up many times. The missing CDR3 end, 3 residues past where the read stops, is filled in from the germline J gene. The chain links TRBV30 to TRBJ2-3; possible D gene TRBD2, 5 bases. The CDR3 spans 14 residues. V lost 2 bases to trimming and J lost 0 bases, with 9 bases between them. Per the germline V gene, CDR1 is GTSNPN and CDR2 is SVGIG (reference sequence). The CDR3 spells CAWSLGGSTDTQYF. CDR3 bases read: TGTGCCTGGAGTCTAGGCGGGAGCACAGATACG.

Comment on this clone: From the germline J gene comes the end of the CDR3, since the read stops 3 residues before it. The sample holds other DNA sequences that translate to the same CDR3. This sequence joins TRBV11-2 and TRBJ1-6; D is perhaps TRBD1 (5 bases). Germline-derived CDR1 and CDR2 are SGHAT and FQNNGV. The CDR3 length is 15 residues. Trimming stripped 5 bases from V and 4 bases from J, with 12 bases between. CDR3 DNA, as far as it was read: TGTGCCAGCAGCCTCGCGGGGCCTTATAATTCACCC. The encoded protein is CASSLAGPYNSP. The entire CDR3 is CASSLAGPYNSPLHF. Complete variable domain (other parts from reference TRBV11-2 and TRBJ1-6): EAGVAQSPRYKIIEKRQSVAFWCNPISGHATLYWYQQILGQGPKLLIQFQNNGVVDDSQLPKDRFSAERLKGVDSTLKIQPAKLEDSAVYLCASSLAGPYNSPLHFGNGTRLTVT.

The CDR3 here is CASSPASGTYEQYF. The CDR3 DNA, read in part, is TGTGCCAGCAGCCCCGCTAGCGGTACCTACGAG. This rearrangement joins TRBV7-9 to TRBJ2-7, with 7 bases matching TRBD2. The read is 3 residues too short to cover the CDR3 end, so that end is filled in from the germline J gene. The V and J ends lost 5 bases and 2 bases, in that order; junction bases with no gene match: 6. This CDR3 spans 14 amino acids. In germline, CDR1 is SEHNR, CDR2 FQNEAQ (reference sequence).